Shown below are 19 T cell receptor beta chains from a single sample sequenced in a study of T cells in Graves' hyperthyroidism and ophthalmopathy (dated by TCRdb to the late 2010s). Receptors were amplified or captured by multiplex PCR. Instrument on record: Illumina HiSeq 2000. Amplification of TCR beta CDR3 regions was carried out from RNA transcripts. The first round of RT-PCR for the TCR CDR3 was performed with the HTBI primer set and the Qiagen OneStep RT-PCR kit. The public reads were run again by TCRdb, first through fastp at Q25 and then through MiXCR, and only productive beta chains were kept. CDR3 protein duplicates are merged, each entry listing the most common genes and DNA. This sample comprises roughly 500,000 distinct CDR3 sequences, more than 11% of them detected only once. The ten largest account for less than 6% of the sample. Sequencing used blood. These receptors were taken from a woman in her 30s with Graves' hyperthyroidism that later progressed to Graves' ophthalmopathy.

This clonotype was picked up many times. The chain is built from TRBV5-1 and TRBJ1-6; D gene unclear. The CDR3 length is 16 residues. Trimming shortened V by 2 bases and J by 0 bases, and 9 bases separated the two germline ends. Per the germline V gene, CDR1 is SGHRS and CDR2 is YFSETQ. The CDR3 DNA is TGCGCCAGCAGCTTAGACCCCAGCTCCTATAATTCACCCCTCCACTTT. It codes for CASSLDPSSYNSPLHF.

In this sample, this clonotype turned up many times. The chain joins TRBV3-1 to TRBJ1-6; D may be TRBD1 (5 bases). This CDR3 comprises 13 residues. Germline V gene lookup returns CDR1 LGHDT and CDR2 YNNKEL (reference sequence). V lost 6 bases, J lost 10 bases, and 13 bases lay in between. This chain's CDR3 is CASSSGRHSPLHF. In DNA, the CDR3 is TGTGCCAGCAGTTCGGGACGTCACTCACCCCTCCACTTT. The whole variable domain, filled in from reference TRBV3-1 and TRBJ1-6, reads DTAVSQTPKYLVTQMGNDKSIKCEQNLGHDTMYWYKQDSKKFLKIMFSYNNKELIINETVPNRFSPKSPDKAHLNLHINSLELGDSAVYFCASSSGRHSPLHFGNGTRLTVT.

This clonotype was found many times. The genes are TRBV29-1 and TRBJ2-6; 9 bases align to TRBD1. This CDR3 is built from 17 residues. J was trimmed by 2 bases and V by 6 bases; bases with no gene match: 11. Germline CDR1 is SQVTM and CDR2 is ANQGSEA. CDR3 in amino acids: CSVRGRTGEAGANVLTF. CDR3 nucleotides: TGCAGCGTCAGGGGGCGGACAGGGGAGGCTGGGGCCAACGTCCTGACTTTC.

The rearrangement links TRBV28 to TRBJ2-7, with 7 bases lining up with TRBD1. V was clipped by 6 bases and J by 3 bases; unmatched bases: 11. This CDR3 contains 15 residues. From germline, CDR1 is MDHEN and CDR2 SYDVKM. The CDR3 DNA follows: TGTGCCAGCAGCCAAGCCATGGACAGGAGCTACGAGCAGTACTTC. This encodes CASSQAMDRSYEQYF.

This clonotype was observed at least ten times. The chain links TRBV12-3 or TRBV12-4 to TRBJ2-3; D is undetermined. The V gene lost 6 bases and the J gene lost 2 bases, with 15 bases spanning the gap. The CDR3 contains 15 residues. The chain's CDR3 is CASSSQRRATDTQYF. The DNA for the CDR3 is TGTGCCAGCAGCTCGCAGCGACGCGCCACAGATACGCAGTATTTT.

In regard to this clonotype: Being one base from a much bigger clone, this may be a read error. Because the CDR3 is missing its conserved closing phenylalanine or tryptophan, this is likely a read error. The CDR3 protein is CASSDARAGVNTEAFL. CDR3 DNA: TGTGCCAGCAGCGATGCCCGGGCAGGGGTGAACACTGAAGCTTTCCTT. The rearrangement uses TRBV28 and TRBJ1-1; possible D gene TRBD1, 6 bases. V lost 6 bases to trimming and J lost 0 bases, with 17 bases between them. The CDR3 is 16 amino acids. The V gene's germline CDR1 is MDHEN and CDR2 SYDVKM.

This clonotype was observed at least ten times. V gene TRBV30 combines with J gene TRBJ2-3; 7 bases map to TRBD2. Trimming at V came to 8 bases and at J to 3 bases, leaving 5 bases not matched to a gene. CDR1 is GTSNPN, CDR2 SVGIG, per germline (reference sequence). The CDR3 runs 12 residues. The DNA for the CDR3 is TGTGCCCGGGGGGTGGAAACAGATACGCAGTATTTT. As protein: CARGVETDTQYF.

This clonotype was picked up a small number of times. A read error may produce the germline difference seen at one junction end. V and J are TRBV6-1 and TRBJ2-7, with D unresolved. The germline V gene encodes CDR1 MNHNS and CDR2 SASEGT. This CDR3 comprises 12 residues. The CDR3 loop reads CANSGYSYEQYF. The CDR3 coding sequence is TGTGCCAACAGTGGGTACTCCTACGAGCAGTACTTC.

This clonotype was recorded at least ten times. The V and J genes are TRBV20-1 and TRBJ2-3; TRBD1 matches 8 bases. The germline V gene encodes CDR1 DFQATT and CDR2 SNEGSKA (reference sequence). The CDR3 covers 14 residues. V shed 6 bases and J 3 bases; nucleotides not matched to a gene: 8. The CDR3 protein is CSAETGGSTDTQYF. Here the CDR3 DNA reads TGCAGTGCCGAAACAGGGGGTTCGACAGATACGCAGTATTTT.

This clonotype was counted many times. The junction departs from the called germline gene at one end, perhaps through a read error. V usage is TRBV7-9 and J usage is TRBJ2-7; 11 bases align to TRBD1. The CDR3 covers 15 residues. Germline CDR1 reads SEHNR; CDR2 reads FQNEAQ (reference sequence). The CDR3 is CASSIAGQGAYEQYF. For the CDR3, the DNA is TGTGCCAGCAGCATAGCGGGACAGGGGGCCTACGAGCAGTACTTC.

This clonotype was counted many times. This chain joins TRBV6-1 and TRBJ1-1, with a tentative D call TRBD1 (5 bases). The CDR3 covers 14 residues. V was pared by 6 bases and J by 2 bases, with 13 bases between. Per the germline V gene, CDR1 is MNHNS and CDR2 is SASEGT. CDR3 sequence (DNA): TGTGCCAGCAGCCTGATCCGGGACAACACTGAAGCTTTCTTT. Encoded protein: CASSLIRDNTEAFF.

The genes are TRBV6-1 and TRBJ2-7; 8 bases are shared with TRBD2. Germline-derived CDR1 and CDR2 are MNHNS and SASEGT. CDR3 size: 14 residues. V shed 6 bases, J shed 2 bases, and the junction held 6 bases outside the gene matches. The CDR3 DNA reads TGTGCCAGCAGAGCGGGACTAGGGACCTACGAGCAGTACTTC. This codes for CASRAGLGTYEQYF.

The table lists this clonotype with many counts. The chain has TRBV20-1 and TRBJ1-1; tentatively, D is TRBD1 (5 bases). The germline V gene has CDR1 DFQATT and CDR2 SNEGSKA (reference sequence). The CDR3 extends over 14 amino acids. V lost 3 bases, J lost 1 base, and 12 bases lay in between. In DNA, the CDR3 is TGCAGTGCTAGCCCGAGGGGAGAGAACACTGAAGCTTTCTTT. Its protein product is CSASPRGENTEAFF.

This clonotype was counted many times. The rearrangement joins TRBV12-3 or TRBV12-4 to TRBJ2-2; D gene unclear. This CDR3 has 14 amino acids. V lost 7 bases, J lost 0 bases, and 9 bases lay in between. As DNA, the CDR3 is TGTGCCAGCACGAAGAGCCCGAACACCGGGGAGCTGTTTTTT. It translates to CASTKSPNTGELFF.

The chain uses TRBV7-2 and TRBJ2-1; 7 positions agree with TRBD1. This CDR3 is 15 amino acids long. The V and J ends lost 0 bases and 6 bases, in that order; junction bases with no gene match: 5. Germline CDR1 SGHTA, CDR2 FQGNSA. The CDR3 here is CASSLAGQSPNEQFF. The CDR3 nucleotides read TGTGCCAGCAGCTTAGCGGGACAGAGTCCCAATGAGCAGTTCTTC. Complete variable domain (other parts from reference TRBV7-2 and TRBJ2-1): GAGVSQSPSNKVTEKGKDVELRCDPISGHTALYWYRQSLGQGLEFLIYFQGNSAPDKSGLPSDRFSAERTGGSVSTLTIQRTQQEDSAVYLCASSLAGQSPNEQFFGPGTRLTVL.

The J gene is TRBJ1-1, the V gene TRBV5-4; D is uncertain. The V gene lost 0 bases and the J gene lost 5 bases, with 8 bases spanning the gap. The CDR3 loop spans 13 amino acids. CDR1 is SGHNT and CDR2 is YYREEE in the germline V gene (reference sequence). For the CDR3, the DNA is TGTGCCAGCAGCTTGGCCGGCCAGACTGAAGCTTTCTTT. Its translation: CASSLAGQTEAFF.

Many counts were recorded for this clonotype. The V call is TRBV28, the J call TRBJ1-1; 10 nucleotides agree with TRBD1. Germline values: CDR1 MDHEN, CDR2 SYDVKM. The V gene end was trimmed by 6 bases and the J gene end by 5 bases; junction bases not matched to a gene: 9. This CDR3 has 15 amino acids. CDR3 DNA sequence: TGTGCCAGCAGAGCAGCCGGACAGGGGGTAACTGAAGCTTTCTTT. Protein sequence: CASRAAGQGVTEAFF.

This clonotype was counted at least ten times. CDR3 DNA: TGTGCCAGCAGTTACCCTCGATGGACCCCGAAAGGGAGCTCCTACGAGCAGTACTTC. It translates to CASSYPRWTPKGSSYEQYF. The chain uses TRBV28 and TRBJ2-7; possible D gene TRBD2, 5 bases. Germline CDR1 is MDHEN and CDR2 is SYDVKM. The CDR3 runs 19 residues. The V gene lost 4 bases and the J gene lost 0 bases, with 25 bases spanning the gap. Full variable domain (rest looked up from reference TRBV28 and TRBJ2-7): DVKVTQSSRYLVKRTGEKVFLECVQDMDHENMFWYRQDPGLGLRLIYFSYDVKMKEKGDIPEGYSVSREKKERFSLILESASTNQTSMYLCASSYPRWTPKGSSYEQYFGPGTRLTVT.

The table lists this clonotype with many counts. CDR3 amino acids: CASSVEGGSASYEQYF. CDR3 DNA: TGTGCCAGCAGCGTAGAGGGGGGGTCGGCCTCCTACGAGCAGTACTTC. The rearrangement joins TRBV9 to TRBJ2-7; D perhaps matches TRBD2 (7 bases). Germline V lookup: CDR1 SGDLS, CDR2 YYNGEE. Trimming cost V 0 bases and J 0 bases, with 13 bases left between them. The CDR3 sequence is 16 residues long.